This paragraph reports one T cell receptor beta chain. The missing CDR3 end, 3 residues past where the read stops, is filled in from the germline J gene. The data belong to a study of Tregs in tolerant kidney transplant recipients. Generated by immunoSEQ multiplex PCR, the TCRdb table keeps only in-frame clones and is missing some. In all, the sample yields about 6,000 clones. J lost 3 bases, V lost 8 bases, and 7 bases had no gene match. CDR1 and CDR2 (germline): SEHNR, FQNEAQ (reference sequence). The CDR3 has 15 amino acids. The nonmyeloablative bone marrow transplants came from related graft donors, with transient mixed chimerism.

Sequenced material: CD8+ T cells from blood (PBMCs), taken 12 months after the transplant. The TCR originated in a human patient who received a combined kidney and bone marrow transplant. The T cells may partly be graft donor cells. This chain links TRBV7-9 with TRBJ2-1, with TRBD2 matching over 10 bases. CDR3 protein: CASYLAGAGYNEQFF. The part of the CDR3 DNA that was read is TGTGCCAGCTACCTAGCGGGGGCTGGCTACAATGAG.